Below are 23 T cell receptor beta chains sequenced from a single sample in a study of blood T cells in healthy people across ages. It was with a sample-barcoded 5' primer and a J-beta primer mix that a second PCR of roughly 6 to 12 cycles was run. TCRdb recomputed calls from the 5' RACE reads with MiXCR, one row per CDR3 protein. The sample lists 1.5 million to 2 million distinct CDR3 sequences, roughly 30% occurring once. The specimen sequenced was blood. The receptors originated from a woman aged 25 to 39 in good health.

This chain links TRBV7-2 with TRBJ1-2; no clear D. Trimming stripped 0 bases from V and 8 bases from J, with 13 bases between. The CDR3 is 14 amino acids. Germline V gene data show CDR1 as SGHTA and CDR2 as FQGNSA. The CDR3 region is CASSLARDSRGYTF. The CDR3 region has the DNA TGTGCCAGCAGCTTAGCGCGGGATTCACGAGGCTACACCTTC.

The chain recombines TRBV4-1 with TRBJ1-1; D might be TRBD1 (6 bases). CDR1 is MGHRA and CDR2 is YSYEKL in the germline V gene. The CDR3 length is 19 residues. V was clipped by 0 bases and J by 1 base, with 21 bases between them. The CDR3 DNA follows: TGCGCCAGCAGCCAAGACATAGTAGATGTCCAGGGGAGGAACACTGAAGCTTTCTTT. Translated, it gives CASSQDIVDVQGRNTEAFF.

This clonotype was recorded a few times. This chain connects TRBV2 to TRBJ2-7; 10 bases map to TRBD2. Germline V gene sequence: CDR1 SNHLY, CDR2 FYNNEI. Unmatched junction bases numbered 6, after V lost 8 bases and J lost 2 bases. The CDR3 consists of 14 residues. CDR3 amino acids: CASAWTSGTYEQYF. The CDR3 region has the DNA TGTGCCAGCGCCTGGACTAGCGGCACCTACGAGCAGTACTTC.

There are a few counts of this clonotype. V gene TRBV20-1 combines with J gene TRBJ1-5, with TRBD1 as a possible D gene (5 bases). The ends were cut back, 6 bases at V and 7 bases at J, with 19 bases in the middle. The CDR3 is 14 amino acids. CDR1 is DFQATT, CDR2 SNEGSKA, per germline (reference sequence). CDR3 in DNA: TGCAGTGCCCCGGGGGGGGGTGCCGGGCAGCCCCAGCATTTT. It yields the protein CSAPGGGAGQPQHF.

The sample holds a few counts of this clonotype. The V call is TRBV5-1, the J call TRBJ2-5; D not resolved. Trimming cost V 0 bases and J 3 bases, with 9 bases left between them. The CDR3 consists of 14 residues. Germline assignment: CDR1 SGHRS and CDR2 YFSETQ. In nucleotides, the CDR3 is TGCGCCAGCAGCTTGGGTCACGGAAAAGAGACCCAGTACTTC. It translates to CASSLGHGKETQYF.

This clonotype was seen only a few times. The genes are TRBV28 and TRBJ2-7; TRBD1 matches at 9 bases. Germline assignment: CDR1 MDHEN and CDR2 SYDVKM. The length of the CDR3 is 16 residues. V dropped 5 bases and J dropped 4; count of bases not matched to a gene: 12. CDR3 nucleotide sequence: TGTGCCAGCAGTATCGCCCCGCGGGGACAGGGATACGAGCAGTACTTC. Its translation: CASSIAPRGQGYEQYF.

This clonotype showed up just a few times. The chain combines TRBV4-1 with TRBJ1-5; the D gene is possibly TRBD1 (6 bases). The CDR3 runs 17 residues. Germline V gene lookup returns CDR1 MGHRA and CDR2 YSYEKL. The ends were cut back, 1 base at V and 5 bases at J, with 18 bases in the middle. The DNA of the CDR3 is TGCGCCAGCAGCCAAGGGGCGAGCTGGGACAAATATCAGCCCCAGCATTTT. Protein product: CASSQGASWDKYQPQHF.

V usage is TRBV12-3 or TRBV12-4 and J usage is TRBJ2-5, with D possibly matching TRBD1 (6 bases). The CDR3 runs to 14 residues. Trimming took 7 bases from V and 11 from J, leaving 23 bases between them. This CDR3 is CASTFVIRDNEQYF. CDR3 coding DNA: TGTGCCAGCACTTTCGTCATTCGGGACAATGAGCAGTACTTC.

This chain links TRBV6-5 with TRBJ1-2, with D tentatively TRBD1 (5 bases). The CDR3 is 15 amino acids. From germline, CDR1 is MNHEY and CDR2 SVGAGI. The V end was cut by 5 bases, the J end by 4 bases, with 17 bases between. The CDR3 coding sequence is TGTGCCAGCAGTCACCGACAGAGATTAGGCTATGGCTACACCTTC. This translates into CASSHRQRLGYGYTF.

The chain has TRBV20-1 and TRBJ1-1; the D is unclear. Germline loops: CDR1 DFQATT, CDR2 SNEGSKA (reference sequence). V was clipped by 2 bases and J by 0 bases, with 13 bases between them. This CDR3 comprises 15 residues. CDR3 protein: CSARSTPTVNTEAFF. Here the CDR3 DNA reads TGCAGTGCTAGATCGACCCCTACGGTGAACACTGAAGCTTTCTTT.

This chain connects TRBV6-1 to TRBJ1-4; D remains unclear. Deletions cut 3 bases from V and 8 bases from J, with 10 bases between. The germline V gene has CDR1 MNHNS and CDR2 SASEGT. CDR3 length: 13 amino acids. Written as DNA, the CDR3 is TGTGCCAGCAGTGATCCCTTCGGGGAAAAACTGTTTTTT. Translating gives CASSDPFGEKLFF.

The CDR3: CASSLDWVDEKLFF. The CDR3 nucleotides are TGTGCCAGCAGCTTAGATTGGGTGGATGAAAAACTGTTTTTT. This chain uses TRBV7-2 with TRBJ1-4; D remains unclear. This CDR3 region has 14 residues. CDR1 is SGHTA and CDR2 is FQGNSA in the germline V gene. V gave up 1 base and J gave up 6 bases, with 9 bases separating them.

This clonotype was picked up many times. The chain has TRBV3-1 and TRBJ2-5, with TRBD1 as a possible D gene (6 bases). Germline V gene lookup returns CDR1 LGHDT and CDR2 YNNKEL (reference sequence). This CDR3 contains 14 residues. Trimming stripped 4 bases from V and 5 bases from J, with 14 bases between. The CDR3 is CASSPQGIWETQYF. CDR3 DNA sequence: TGTGCCAGCAGCCCGCAGGGGATTTGGGAGACCCAGTACTTC.

This clonotype was seen a few times. The chain joins TRBV20-1 to TRBJ2-3, with D possibly TRBD2 on 5 matching bases. CDR3 length equals 15 residues. Germline CDR1 reads DFQATT; CDR2 reads SNEGSKA (reference sequence). Trimming shortened V by 6 bases and J by 3 bases, and 19 bases separated the two germline ends. CDR3 in amino acids: CSAGEVLARTDTQYF. The CDR3 bases are TGCAGTGCCGGTGAGGTTCTAGCAAGAACAGATACGCAGTATTTT.

V and J are TRBV28 and TRBJ1-4; the D gene is possibly TRBD1 (5 bases). The V and J ends lost 5 bases and 0 bases respectively, with 13 bases between them. CDR3 length equals 16 residues. Germline V CDR1 and CDR2: MDHEN, SYDVKM. The CDR3 loop reads CASSTLTGATNEKLFF. The CDR3 DNA reads TGTGCCAGCAGTACCCTCACAGGAGCAACTAATGAAAAACTGTTTTTT.

This clonotype was counted many times. The rearrangement joins TRBV4-2 to TRBJ2-1, with 9 bases lining up with TRBD2. Germline assignment: CDR1 LGHNA and CDR2 YNFKEQ. V lost 6 bases and J lost 2; bases outside the gene matches: 8. CDR3 length: 16 residues. CDR3 protein: CASRTSAGGTYNEQFF. DNA of the CDR3: TGTGCCAGCAGGACGTCTGCGGGGGGGACCTACAATGAGCAGTTCTTC.

V gene TRBV11-2 combines with J gene TRBJ2-1; 7 nucleotides align to TRBD1. The CDR3 length is 15 residues. The J segment lost 1 base and the V segment lost 5 bases, leaving 5 bases of the junction unmatched. Germline values: CDR1 SGHAT, CDR2 FQNNGV. Here the CDR3 DNA reads TGTGCCAGCAGCCATGGGGACAGTTCCTACAATGAGCAGTTCTTC. Translation: CASSHGDSSYNEQFF.

V and J are TRBV10-3 and TRBJ2-7; 11 positions match TRBD2. Germline CDR1 ENHRY, CDR2 SYGVKD. The length of the CDR3 is 17 residues. The V segment lost 5 bases and the J segment 1 base; nucleotides outside the gene matches: 10. DNA of the CDR3: TGTGCCATCAGTAATCCCCGGACTAGCGGGCCGTCCTACGAGCAGTACTTC. Amino acid sequence: CAISNPRTSGPSYEQYF.

The chain recombines TRBV7-2 with TRBJ2-7; 8 bases are a match to TRBD2. The J call is uncertain, as TRBJ2-5 better fits the DNA end. There are 17 residues in the CDR3. CDR1 and CDR2 (germline): SGHTA, FQGNSA. CDR3 amino acids: CASSPGGERRAGETQYF. The CDR3 DNA follows: TGTGCCAGCAGCCCGGGGGGGGAGCGGAGGGCAGGAGAGACCCAGTACTTC.

The table lists this clonotype with a few counts. The V gene is TRBV12-3 or TRBV12-4, the J gene TRBJ2-2; D is perhaps TRBD1 (8 bases). Deletions cut 6 bases from V and 6 bases from J, with 17 bases between. The CDR3 runs to 15 residues. The CDR3 nucleotides are TGTGCCAGCAGCACACAGGGGGGGAATCCCGGGGAGCTGTTTTTT. Protein sequence: CASSTQGGNPGELFF.

The chain employs TRBV20-1 and TRBJ2-3, with D possibly matching TRBD1 (6 bases). V shed 6 bases and J shed 2 bases, with 18 bases lying between them. Germline loops: CDR1 DFQATT, CDR2 SNEGSKA (reference sequence). The CDR3 has 15 residues. CDR3 loop: CSAPDSGEFTDTQYF. The CDR3, as DNA: TGCAGTGCCCCTGATTCAGGGGAGTTCACAGATACGCAGTATTTT.

This clonotype has ten or more counts. The chain combines TRBV7-2 with TRBJ2-5; a possible D gene is TRBD2 (6 bases). The V end lost 9 bases, the J end lost 1 base, and 12 bases lay between the germline ends. CDR1 is SGHTA, CDR2 FQGNSA, per germline. There are 13 residues in the CDR3. Written as DNA, the CDR3 is TGTGCCAGTAGCGTACTAGCCCAAGAGACCCAGTACTTC. It specifies CASSVLAQETQYF.

This clonotype was seen a handful of times. The chain recombines TRBV4-3 with TRBJ2-1; possible D gene TRBD1, 7 bases. CDR3 size: 14 residues. CDR1 and CDR2 (germline): LGHNA, YSLEER. Trimming shortened V by 0 bases and J by 7 bases, and 10 bases separated the two germline ends. The CDR3: CASSQEQGRNEQFF. The CDR3 DNA sequence: TGCGCCAGCAGCCAAGAACAGGGGAGGAATGAGCAGTTCTTC.